Sequencing of this T cell receptor beta chain was carried out in a study of CD4 T cells in relation to SARS-CoV-2 and coronaviruses (dated by TCRdb to the early 2020s). Regarding the complete study: HLA restriction was mapped for shared crossreactive spike epitopes using patient-derived lymphoblastoid cell lines. Memory CD4+ T cell crossreactivity between SARS-CoV-2 and common cold coronavirus spike proteins was assessed at the TCR clonotype level in the study. The Adaptive Biotechnologies TCR-sequencing kit was used for samples from a few pre-COVID donors and for the naive versus memory experiments, whereas the other data were Illumina-based. A different TCR-beta assay, based on Illumina, was used to sequence expansion assays from other donors in the study. Results and caveats for the whole study, not just this receptor: Small numbers of patients and of tested TCRs were a limitation of the study. Crossreactivity analysis centred on spike protein, so crossreactivity against other viral proteins was not assessed. Memory CD4+ clonotypes crossrecognizing SARS-CoV-2 and at least one common cold coronavirus spike were found in around 71% of donors. Sequencing of naive versus memory cells indicated that the assay detects memory recall responses, not primary responses primed during culture. Significantly weaker SARS-CoV-2-driven expansion was shown by crossreactive clones than by monoreactive clones, consistent with antigenic imprinting. No donor contributed both pre-pandemic and post-infection samples, which limited tracing the source of pre-existing responses.

This clone was observed a handful of times. The antigen this receptor binds is unknown. Nothing much larger sits one base from this clone, and base qualities are not available. CD4+ T cells from unexposed donors were collected before the COVID-19 pandemic (2011-2018). Naive and memory CD4+ T cells were separated from cryopreserved PBMCs by first enriching for CD4 and then performing EasySep naive CD4+ T cell enrichment. Leukapheresis product for the unexposed donors was bought commercially. Ficoll-Paque PLUS gradient centrifugation was used to isolate PBMCs from either whole blood or leukapheresis product. PBMCs were either cryopreserved at -140 degrees C or used fresh in the expansion assay. The QIAamp Micro DNA Kit was used to extract genomic DNA from the CD4+ T cells. V is clipped by 6 bases and J by 5 bases, and the sequence between their germline boundaries is 17 bases long. According to the germline V gene (reference sequence), CDR1 reads LNHDA and CDR2 reads SQIVND. From its cysteine to its phenylalanine, the CDR3 spans 15 amino acids. Only the CDR3 portion is preserved as DNA: 45 bases, with reading frame beginning at the first base.

Uncultured naive and memory CD4+ T cell DNA received deep-resolution immunoSEQ TCR-beta sequencing. Per the authors' processing: During preprocessing, nonproductive sequences were removed, as were CDR3s that did not start with C, did not end with F or W, or were shorter than 7 amino acids. Cultured and uncultured naive and memory CD4+ repertoires were searched for previously identified spike- and CEF-reactive CDR3s. After three terminal residues were trimmed from each end, CDR3 homology was quantified as pairwise Levenshtein distance using the stringdist R package. The table was pulled from immuneACCESS by TCRdb, which kept in-frame rearrangements only. Such tables lose some clones; where checked, under half of the loss comes from unresolved V genes, and the rest has no known cause. D and trimming were read from the DNA, whereas the V and J calls and clone size are those reported in that table. In all, the sample holds roughly 71,000 clones, and approximately 87% of those were seen once. The ten largest clones capture over 1.5% of the sample.

The sequenced sample consisted of memory CD4+ T cells from PBMCs. Explained via the paper, the cell subset or site label denotes: memory (non-naive) CD4+ T cells. The sequence came from a human donor in good health. The sequence is built from TRBV19 and TRBJ1-5, and perhaps TRBD1 as D gene, on 5 matching bases. The DNA is TGTGCCAGTAGATTCCTCCAGGGAACTCATCAGCCCCAGCATTTT. This is translated as CASRFLQGTHQPQHF.